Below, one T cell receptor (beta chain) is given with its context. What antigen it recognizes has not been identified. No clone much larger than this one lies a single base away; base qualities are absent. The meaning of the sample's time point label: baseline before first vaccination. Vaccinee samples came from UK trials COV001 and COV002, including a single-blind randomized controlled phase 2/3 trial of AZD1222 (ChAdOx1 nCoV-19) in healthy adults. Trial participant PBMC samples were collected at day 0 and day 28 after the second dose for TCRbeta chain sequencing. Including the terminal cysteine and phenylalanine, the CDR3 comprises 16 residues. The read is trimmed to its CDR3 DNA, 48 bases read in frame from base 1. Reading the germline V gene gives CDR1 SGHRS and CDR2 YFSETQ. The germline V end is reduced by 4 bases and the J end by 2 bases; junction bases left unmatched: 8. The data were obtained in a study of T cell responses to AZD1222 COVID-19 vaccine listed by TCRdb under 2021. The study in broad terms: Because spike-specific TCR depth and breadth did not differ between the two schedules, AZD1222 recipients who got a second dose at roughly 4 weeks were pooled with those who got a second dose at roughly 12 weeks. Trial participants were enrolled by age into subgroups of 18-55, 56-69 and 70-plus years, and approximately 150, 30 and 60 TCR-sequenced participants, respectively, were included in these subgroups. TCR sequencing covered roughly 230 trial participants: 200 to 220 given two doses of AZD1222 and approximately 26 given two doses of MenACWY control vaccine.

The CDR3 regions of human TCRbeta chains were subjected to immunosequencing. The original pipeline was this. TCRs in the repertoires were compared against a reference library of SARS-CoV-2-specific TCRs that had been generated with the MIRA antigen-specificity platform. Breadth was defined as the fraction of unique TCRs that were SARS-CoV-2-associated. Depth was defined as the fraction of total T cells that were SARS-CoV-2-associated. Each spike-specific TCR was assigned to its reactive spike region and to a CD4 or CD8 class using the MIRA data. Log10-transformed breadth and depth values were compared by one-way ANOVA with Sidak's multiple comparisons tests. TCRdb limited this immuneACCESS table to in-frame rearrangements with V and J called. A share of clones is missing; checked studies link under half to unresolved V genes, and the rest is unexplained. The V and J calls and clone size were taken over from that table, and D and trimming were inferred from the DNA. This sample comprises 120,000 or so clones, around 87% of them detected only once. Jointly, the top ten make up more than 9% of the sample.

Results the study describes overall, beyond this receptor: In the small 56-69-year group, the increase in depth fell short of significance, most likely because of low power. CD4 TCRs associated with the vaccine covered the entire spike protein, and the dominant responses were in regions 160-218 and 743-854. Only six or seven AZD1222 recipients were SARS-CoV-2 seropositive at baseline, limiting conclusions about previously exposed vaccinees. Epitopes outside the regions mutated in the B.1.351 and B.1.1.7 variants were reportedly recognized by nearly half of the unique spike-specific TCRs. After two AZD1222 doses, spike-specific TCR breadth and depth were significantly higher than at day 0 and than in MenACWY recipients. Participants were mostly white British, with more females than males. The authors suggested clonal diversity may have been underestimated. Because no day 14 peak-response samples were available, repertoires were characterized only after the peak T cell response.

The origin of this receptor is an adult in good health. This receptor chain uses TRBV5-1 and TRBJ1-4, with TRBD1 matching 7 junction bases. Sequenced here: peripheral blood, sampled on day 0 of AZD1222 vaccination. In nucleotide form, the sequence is TGCGCCAGCAGCCCCCAGGGGGGTAGGACTAATGAAAAACTGTTTTTT. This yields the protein CASSPQGGRTNEKLFF.